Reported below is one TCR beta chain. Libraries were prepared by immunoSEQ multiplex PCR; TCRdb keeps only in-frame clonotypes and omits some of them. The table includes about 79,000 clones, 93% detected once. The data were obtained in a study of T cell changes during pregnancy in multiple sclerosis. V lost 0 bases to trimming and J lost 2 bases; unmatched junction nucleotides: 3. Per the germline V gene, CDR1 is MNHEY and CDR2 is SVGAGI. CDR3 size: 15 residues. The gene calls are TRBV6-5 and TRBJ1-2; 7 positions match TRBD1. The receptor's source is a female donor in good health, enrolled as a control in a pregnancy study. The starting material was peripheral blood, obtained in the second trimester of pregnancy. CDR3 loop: CASSYSRDSNYGYTF. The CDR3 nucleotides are TGTGCCAGCAGTTACTCGAGGGACAGCAACTATGGCTACACCTTC.